The 5 T cell receptor beta chains presented below share a single source sample, sequenced in a study of blood T cell repertoires in COVID-19. Profiled with immunoSEQ multiplex PCR; TCRdb holds only in-frame clones, not every one. The top ten hold around 4.4% of the sample, which has fewer than 350,000 clones, about 89% seen once. The sample consisted of peripheral blood. The receptors derive from a man aged 40-50 years with acute or convalescent COVID-19.

The gene calls are TRBV2 and TRBJ1-1; no firm D call. Looked up from germline, CDR1 is SNHLY and CDR2 is FYNNEI. The CDR3 contains 11 residues. The germline V and J ends were trimmed by 8 bases and 3 bases, with 7 bases remaining between them. CDR3 amino acids: CASEDHTEAFF. In DNA, the CDR3 is TGTGCCAGCGAGGATCACACTGAAGCTTTCTTT.

V gene TRBV6-5 combines with J gene TRBJ2-7; 8 bases are shared with TRBD2. In germline, CDR1 is MNHEY, CDR2 SVGAGI. J gave up 1 base and V 7 bases, and 6 bases lay outside the gene matches. The CDR3 totals 14 residues. Here the CDR3 reads CASTRGGGSYEQYF. In DNA, the CDR3 is TGTGCCAGCACACGGGGGGGCGGGTCCTACGAGCAGTACTTC.

The CDR3, as DNA: TGTGCCAGCAGCCAGTTGGATACGCAGTATTTT. Residues: CASSQLDTQYF. The J gene is TRBJ2-3, the V gene TRBV2; D not resolved. The V gene's germline CDR1 is SNHLY and CDR2 FYNNEI. The ends were cut back, 6 bases at V and 6 bases at J, with 7 bases in the middle. This CDR3 is 11 amino acids long.

This rearrangement joins TRBV5-4 to TRBJ1-1, with a possible D match to TRBD1 (5 bases). Trimming left V 5 bases short and J 1 base short, with 12 bases between. The CDR3 contains 14 residues. Per the germline V gene, CDR1 is SGHNT and CDR2 is YYREEE (reference sequence). The CDR3 sequence: CASRQMTENTEAFF. CDR3 bases: TGTGCCAGCAGGCAAATGACAGAGAACACTGAAGCTTTCTTT. The full variable domain, its missing parts supplied by reference TRBV5-4 and TRBJ1-1, is ETGVTQSPTHLIKTRGQQVTLRCSSQSGHNTVSWYQQALGQGPQFIFQYYREEENGRGNFPPRFSGLQFPNYSSELNVNALELDDSALYLCASRQMTENTEAFFGQGTRLTVV.

The chain recombines TRBV2 with TRBJ2-2, with a possible D match to TRBD1 (5 bases). V lost 7 bases and J 1 base, leaving 10 bases between the germline ends. Germline loops: CDR1 SNHLY, CDR2 FYNNEI. The CDR3 covers 14 residues. Here the CDR3 DNA reads TGTGCCAGCACGGGCAGGGAGAACACCGGGGAGCTGTTTTTT. Translation gives CASTGRENTGELFF. Variable domain in full (rest from reference TRBV2 and TRBJ2-2): EPEVTQTPSHQVTQMGQEVILRCVPISNHLYFYWYRQILGQKVEFLVSFYNNEISEKSEIFDDQFSVERPDGSNFTLKIRSTKLEDSAMYFCASTGRENTGELFFGEGSRLTVL.